This T cell receptor (beta chain) was sequenced in a study of tumor and adjacent non-tumor tissue in lung cancer (dated 2018 in TCRdb). About the study as a whole: Of the cohort, eleven to twelve patients had adenocarcinoma, 2 had squamous cell carcinoma and 1 had small cell lung cancer. Among the roughly 15 patients, ages ranged from roughly 30 to 76 years, roughly ten were men and 5 were women, and disease was TNM stage I to III. Sequencing produced 130 million or so productive TCRbeta reads in total, an average of about 4 million reads per sample. Bulk TCRbeta repertoires were compared between lung tumor tissue and matched distant non-tumor lung tissue obtained from about 16 lung cancer patients. For each patient, one tumor sample and one normal lung sample were taken, giving approximately 33 paired specimens that underwent TCRbeta CDR3 sequencing.

The study at large found these results: Because peripheral blood was not sequenced, blood TCRbeta repertoires in the lung cancer patients of the study were not examined. TCR diversity was significantly higher in younger patients, and higher tumor TCR diversity was associated with shorter overall and disease-free survival. The top 100 clones accounted for a significantly larger cumulative portion of the repertoire in normal lung than in tumor tissue. The cohort had only roughly 16 patients, and the authors noted that larger samples and more detailed clinical data are needed. The sequencing platform is not named in the methods, and unique molecular identifiers are not mentioned. TCR diversity (inverse Simpson) was significantly higher in tumor than in normal lung tissue (431.37 vs 166.20, P = 0.0075, Mann-Whitney U test).

Bulk unsorted tissue served as the source for RNA extraction, and RNA quality was assessed using a NanoDrop ND-1000 and an Agilent 2100. For the normal lung samples, distant non-tumor tissue was collected more than 3 cm away from the tumor edge. Newly diagnosed lung cancer patients without prior chemotherapy who had been admitted for thoracic surgery in China between August and November 2014 were enrolled as donors. Patients who had received previous radiotherapy or chemotherapy, or who had another concurrent cancer, were excluded from the study. Surgical tissue pieces of about 1-2.1 cm3 were preserved in RNAlater solution and were kept at -80 degrees C until use. The CDR3 measures 15 amino acids from cysteine to phenylalanine. The read is trimmed to its CDR3 DNA, 45 bases read in frame from base 1. Via the germline V gene (reference sequence), CDR1 is SGHKS and CDR2 YYEKEE. For this clonotype: Its antigen has not been determined. At one boundary the junction diverges from the germline segment, which might be a read error.

Library generation was performed with multiplex PCR. Data came from an Illumina HiSeq 2500. Following protocols modified from ARM-PCR, the researchers constructed TCRbeta libraries through three rounds of nested PCR with primers (Table S4). PCR products of 200-500 bp were gel-excised and purified with the QIAquick gel extraction kit before sequencing. On the authors' methods: Trimmomatic was used to clean the reads, FLASH merged the cleaned reads into complete CDR3 sequences, and MiTCR assigned the sequences to V(D)J germline segments. Clonal diversity was calculated as the inverse Simpson's index using VDJtools. Productive reads were defined as in-frame sequences without a premature stop codon. The public reads were reprocessed in TCRdb via fastp at Q25 and MiXCR, keeping in-frame beta chains. A single entry per CDR3 protein holds the most common genes and DNA from its merged rows. Clone size and V and J calls follow TCRdb, not the original study. Across this sample there are 70,000 to 90,000 distinct CDR3 sequences, with about two thirds seen only once. About a quarter of the sample is held by the ten biggest clonotypes.

The specimen was distant non-tumor lung tissue. This receptor was taken from a woman in her forties or fifties with non-small cell lung cancer. The sequence links TRBV5-5 to TRBJ2-2; TRBD2 is possibly the D segment (5 matching bases). The nucleotide sequence is TGTGCCAGCAACTTGGATGGGAGATTAAGCGGGGAGCTGTTTTTT. Its protein is CASNLDGRLSGELFF.